This paragraph reports one T cell receptor beta chain. The CDR3 runs to 15 residues. Germline V gives CDR1 SGHNT, CDR2 YYREEE (reference sequence). With 3 bases removed from V and 3 bases from J, the gap between germline ends came to 15 bases. TCR beta sequencing was performed on blood CD8+ and CD4+ T cells. This entry belongs to a study of CD8 T cells in Susac syndrome. Reverse transcription of about 0.5 to 1 ug RNA was carried out with random hexamers. TCR beta CDR3 was amplified by immunoSEQ covering 54 Vbeta and 13 Jbeta. In TCRdb, the immunoSEQ multiplex PCR reads were re-called with MiXCR into one record per CDR3 protein. The table includes about 180,000 distinct CDR3 sequences, 95% detected once.

Sequencing used CD4+ T cells from PBMCs. The chain is built from TRBV5-4 and TRBJ1-1; D unresolved. The source of this sequence is a human donor with multiple sclerosis. The DNA of the CDR3 is TGTGCCAGCAGCTCCCTCGTCCCTGGAGACACTGAAGCTTTCTTT. Its translation is CASSSLVPGDTEAFF.